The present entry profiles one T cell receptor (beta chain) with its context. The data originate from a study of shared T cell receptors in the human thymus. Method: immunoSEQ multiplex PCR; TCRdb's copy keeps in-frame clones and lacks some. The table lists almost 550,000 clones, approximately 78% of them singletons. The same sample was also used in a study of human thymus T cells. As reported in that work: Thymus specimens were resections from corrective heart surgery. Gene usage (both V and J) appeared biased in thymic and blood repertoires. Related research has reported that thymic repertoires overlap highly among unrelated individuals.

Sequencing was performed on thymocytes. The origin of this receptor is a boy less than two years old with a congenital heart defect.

The CDR3 reads CASTLSGRGYEQYF. In DNA, the CDR3 is TGTGCCAGCACACTGAGCGGGAGGGGATACGAGCAGTACTTC. The V gene is TRBV7-2, the J gene TRBJ2-7, with 10 bases lining up with TRBD2. The CDR3 spans 14 residues. J was trimmed by 4 bases and V by 7 bases; bases with no gene match: 7. Germline V gene data show CDR1 as SGHTA and CDR2 as FQGNSA.